This TCR beta chain was obtained from a study of T cells in narcolepsy. Concerning this clone: Its antigen is still unknown.

The CDR3 loop spans 16 amino acids. Produced via immunoSEQ multiplex PCR; TCRdb's table is partial and in-frame only. This table holds over 25,000 clones, about four fifths found once. Whole-study results and caveats: HCRT-specific and TRIB2-specific autoreactive clonotypes appeared among same-patient CSF and blood CD4+ clonotypes. Autoreactive clonotypes reportedly recurred in blood of same and different patients, not controls.

The specimen sequenced was CD45RA- memory CD4+ T cells from PBMCs. The V call is TRBV21-1, the J call TRBJ2-3. TRBV21-1 is marked as a pseudogene. The receptor was isolated from a human donor with narcolepsy. CDR3 sequence: CASSRARRLSTDTQYF. CDR3 nucleotides: TGTGCCAGCAGCAGAGCTCGCCGTTTAAGCACAGATACGCAGTATTTT.